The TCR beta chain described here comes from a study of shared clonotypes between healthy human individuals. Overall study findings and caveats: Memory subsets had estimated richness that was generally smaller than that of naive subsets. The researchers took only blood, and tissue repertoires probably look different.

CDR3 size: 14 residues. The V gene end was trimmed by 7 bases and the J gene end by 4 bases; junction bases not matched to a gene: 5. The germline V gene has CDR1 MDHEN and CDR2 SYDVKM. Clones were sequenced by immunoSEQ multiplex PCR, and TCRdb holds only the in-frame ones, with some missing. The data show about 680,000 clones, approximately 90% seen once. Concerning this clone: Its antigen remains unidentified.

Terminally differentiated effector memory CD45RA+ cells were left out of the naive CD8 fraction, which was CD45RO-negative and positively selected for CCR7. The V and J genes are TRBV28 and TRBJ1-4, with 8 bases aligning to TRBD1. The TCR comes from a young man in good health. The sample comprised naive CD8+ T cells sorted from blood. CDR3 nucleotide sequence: TGTGCCAGCACCGGGACAGGACGTAATGAAAAACTGTTTTTT. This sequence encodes CASTGTGRNEKLFF.